These 19 T cell receptor beta chains share one sample of origin, sequenced in a study of shared clonotypes between healthy human individuals. Sequencing used immunoSEQ multiplex PCR; TCRdb keeps in-frame clones, though not all of them. The sample records some 1,900,000 clones, roughly 94% being singletons. Naive CD8 cells were CD45RO-negative, positively selected for CCR7, excluding terminally differentiated effector memory CD45RA+ cells. The sequenced material came from naive CD8+ T cells sorted from blood. Receptors were obtained from a man aged 18 to 29 in good health.

V gene TRBV30 combines with J gene TRBJ2-1; D remains ambiguous. The V gene lost 0 bases and the J gene lost 6 bases, with 12 bases spanning the gap. This CDR3 comprises 14 residues. Germline values: CDR1 GTSNPN, CDR2 SVGIG (reference sequence). As DNA, the CDR3 is TGTGCCTGGAGTGTTGACCCCGCTTTCAATGAGCAGTTCTTC. It translates to CAWSVDPAFNEQFF.

This clone is a singleton in its sample. The chain is built from TRBV4-1 and TRBJ2-7, with 10 bases that match TRBD2. The V segment lost 4 bases and the J segment 2 bases; nucleotides outside the gene matches: 5. Germline CDR1 is MGHRA and CDR2 is YSYEKL. The CDR3 has 15 amino acids. DNA for the CDR3: TGCGCCAGCAGCCTTACTAGCGGGGACGCCTACGAGCAGTACTTC. It translates to CASSLTSGDAYEQYF.

Comment on this clone: The sample holds other DNA sequences that translate to the same CDR3. The chain employs TRBV2 and TRBJ2-7; D tentatively reads TRBD1 or TRBD2 (5 bases each). The length of the CDR3 is 15 residues. Germline V gene sequence: CDR1 SNHLY, CDR2 FYNNEI. The V end was cut by 1 base, the J end by 3 bases, with 13 bases between. In nucleotides, the CDR3 is TGTGCCAGCAGTGAAGGTGGCGAGGGGTACTACGAGCAGTACTTC. It codes for CASSEGGEGYYEQYF. Filled out from reference TRBV2 and TRBJ2-7, the complete variable domain reads EPEVTQTPSHQVTQMGQEVILRCVPISNHLYFYWYRQILGQKVEFLVSFYNNEISEKSEIFDDQFSVERPDGSNFTLKIRSTKLEDSAMYFCASSEGGEGYYEQYFGPGTRLTVT.

The J gene is TRBJ1-3, the V gene TRBV2; TRBD1 is a possible D gene (5 bases). Trimming pared 3 bases from V and 4 bases from J, leaving 16 bases between. This CDR3 has 16 residues. Germline V gene lookup returns CDR1 SNHLY and CDR2 FYNNEI. DNA for the CDR3: TGTGCCAGCAGTGAGGAGACGGGGGGAGTAGGAAACACCATATATTTT. Translation gives CASSEETGGVGNTIYF.

The chain links TRBV4-3 to TRBJ1-2; no definite D call. The CDR3 is made up of 13 amino acids. V was cut by 5 bases and J by 0 bases, with 7 bases left in between. CDR1 LGHNA and CDR2 YSLEER come from the germline V gene. This chain's CDR3 is CASSSPTNYGYTF. CDR3 DNA sequence: TGCGCCAGCAGCAGCCCGACTAACTATGGCTACACCTTC.

J is TRBJ1-1 and V is TRBV30, with 11 bases matching TRBD1. V lost 3 bases to trimming and J lost 5 bases; unmatched junction nucleotides: 5. Germline assignment: CDR1 GTSNPN and CDR2 SVGIG (reference sequence). The CDR3 is 14 residues long. As DNA, the CDR3 is TGTGCCTGGAGGCAGGGACAGGGGGTAACTGAAGCTTTCTTT. It translates to CAWRQGQGVTEAFF.

The count of this clone is one. V usage is TRBV15 and J usage is TRBJ2-3, with D hard to call. Germline V gene lookup returns CDR1 LNHNV and CDR2 YYDKDF (reference sequence). V lost 0 bases, J lost 1 base, and 2 bases lay in between. The CDR3 contains 13 residues. For the CDR3, the DNA is TGTGCCACCAGCAGAGAGGGCACAGATACGCAGTATTTT. Translation: CATSREGTDTQYF.

The rearrangement links TRBV9 to TRBJ1-2; the D gene is possibly TRBD1 (5 bases). There are 17 residues in the CDR3. The germline gives CDR1 SGDLS, CDR2 YYNGEE. Trimming pared 4 bases from V and 3 bases from J, leaving 22 bases between. The CDR3 DNA is TGTGCCAGCAGCACCCCGGCCCAAGGGGCCGCTTACTATGGCTACACCTTC. It yields the protein CASSTPAQGAAYYGYTF. Full variable domain (outside the CDR3, taken from reference TRBV9 and TRBJ1-2): DSGVTQTPKHLITATGQRVTLRCSPRSGDLSVYWYQQSLDQGLQFLIQYYNGEERAKGNILERFSAQQFPDLHSELNLSSLELGDSALYFCASSTPAQGAAYYGYTFGSGTRLTVV.

The genes are TRBV6-5 and TRBJ2-5; perhaps TRBD1 as D (6 bases). Germline V gene lookup returns CDR1 MNHEY and CDR2 SVGAGI. CDR3 length: 14 amino acids. The V end was cut by 0 bases, the J end by 3 bases, with 8 bases between. CDR3 loop: CASSYSDSEETQYF. CDR3 sequence (DNA): TGTGCCAGCAGTTACTCGGACAGTGAAGAGACCCAGTACTTC.

To note about this clone: In the same sample, other DNA sequences code for this CDR3. V and J are TRBV11-2 and TRBJ2-1; D perhaps matches TRBD2 (5 bases). Germline CDR1 SGHAT, CDR2 FQNNGV. The CDR3 spans 12 residues. Trimming cost V 4 bases and J 5 bases, with 6 bases left between them. The DNA of the CDR3 is TGTGCCAGCAGCTACGGGGACAATGAGCAGTTCTTC. As protein: CASSYGDNEQFF.

The chain has TRBV11-2 and TRBJ2-2; TRBD1 matches at 10 bases. The CDR3 consists of 14 residues. After removal of 4 bases from V and 5 bases from J, the junction contained 1 base not matched to a gene. Germline CDR1 is SGHAT and CDR2 is FQNNGV. CDR3 bases: TGTGCCAGCAGCTCGGGACAGGGGACCGGGGAGCTGTTTTTT. Amino acid sequence: CASSSGQGTGELFF.

This clone was found once. This chain joins TRBV11-2 and TRBJ2-7; D ambiguous. The V end was cut by 4 bases, the J end by 0 bases, with 10 bases between. Germline assignment: CDR1 SGHAT and CDR2 FQNNGV. The CDR3 is 14 amino acids. Here the CDR3 DNA reads TGTGCCAGCAGCTGGGATTTTAGCTCCTACGAGCAGTACTTC. Protein sequence: CASSWDFSSYEQYF.

The rearrangement links TRBV9 to TRBJ2-3; D remains unclear. V was trimmed by 7 bases and J by 1 base, leaving 7 bases between them. This CDR3 has 12 amino acids. Per germline, CDR1 SGDLS and CDR2 YYNGEE. As DNA, the CDR3 is TGTGCCAGCGGTAGAGGCACAGATACGCAGTATTTT. Translation gives CASGRGTDTQYF.

The chain is built from TRBV30 and TRBJ2-7; possibly TRBD1 for D (6 bases). This CDR3 comprises 13 residues. Trimming cost V 5 bases and J 3 bases, with 14 bases left between them. CDR1 is GTSNPN, CDR2 SVGIG, per germline (reference sequence). CDR3 in DNA: TGTGCCTGGGTGGGGGACAACAACTACGAGCAGTACTTC. Protein sequence: CAWVGDNNYEQYF.

The chain uses TRBV4-1 and TRBJ2-3; 10 positions match TRBD2. The trim removed 1 base at V and 2 bases at J, leaving 6 bases unmatched. The CDR3 is 17 amino acids. Germline lookup yields CDR1 MGHRA and CDR2 YSYEKL. The CDR3 loop reads CASSQGASGGITDTQYF. The CDR3 DNA reads TGCGCCAGCAGCCAAGGGGCTAGCGGGGGCATCACAGATACGCAGTATTTT.

The chain carries TRBV5-1 and TRBJ2-2; 7 positions match TRBD1. The germline V gene encodes CDR1 SGHRS and CDR2 YFSETQ. Unmatched junction bases numbered 6, after V lost 3 bases and J lost 1 base. The CDR3 length is 16 residues. CDR3 in amino acids: CASSSGDSLNTGELFF. Here the CDR3 DNA reads TGCGCCAGCAGCTCCGGGGACAGTCTGAACACCGGGGAGCTGTTTTTT.

The rearrangement links TRBV6-1 to TRBJ2-1, with a possible D match to TRBD2 (7 bases). CDR3 size: 14 residues. V lost 3 bases and J lost 9, with 15 bases in between. In germline, CDR1 is MNHNS, CDR2 SASEGT. CDR3 nucleotide sequence: TGTGCCAGCAGTGACTGGGGGGGCGGGAGTGAGCAGTTCTTC. Translating gives CASSDWGGGSEQFF.

The chain is built from TRBV30 and TRBJ2-6; D is uncertain. Trimming shortened V by 5 bases and J by 0 bases, and 5 bases separated the two germline ends. Looked up from germline, CDR1 is GTSNPN and CDR2 is SVGIG (reference sequence). The CDR3 loop spans 13 amino acids. This chain's CDR3 is CAWESSGANVLTF. DNA for the CDR3: TGTGCCTGGGAAAGCTCTGGGGCCAACGTCCTGACTTTC.

The V gene is TRBV10-2, the J gene TRBJ2-7; possibly TRBD1 for D (6 bases). CDR1 is WSHSY, CDR2 SAAADI, per germline. The CDR3 spans 11 residues. Trimming shortened V by 10 bases and J by 5 bases, and 12 bases separated the two germline ends. The CDR3 spells CATLQGHEQYF. The CDR3, as DNA: TGCGCCACCCTACAGGGCCACGAGCAGTACTTC.